The 26 T cell receptor beta chains below all came from one sample that was sequenced in a study of cytomegalovirus exposure and HLA in healthy donors. 13 Jbeta primers and 60 Vbeta primers were used for the PCR. Sequenced by immunoSEQ multiplex PCR; TCRdb stores in-frame clones only, minus some. The data contain fewer than 200,000 clones, around 83% of them singletons. Sequenced: PBMCs. These receptors originate from a girl aged 2-10 years in good health and CMV-seropositive.

This clone was found a few times. This rearrangement joins TRBV9 to TRBJ2-7; tentatively, D is TRBD1 (6 bases). V gave up 2 bases and J gave up 5 bases, with 11 bases separating them. The CDR3 consists of 13 residues. Germline lookup yields CDR1 SGDLS and CDR2 YYNGEE. The CDR3 DNA is TGTGCCAGCAGCGTGCAGGGGCGGAACGAGCAGTACTTC. Its protein product is CASSVQGRNEQYF.

The chain carries TRBV4-1 and TRBJ2-1, with 10 bases identical to TRBD2. Trimming at V came to 1 base and at J to 9 bases, leaving 12 bases not matched to a gene. The germline CDR1 and CDR2 sequences are MGHRA and YSYEKL. The CDR3 spans 17 residues. CDR3 protein: CASSQAIPSGRPGEQFF. The DNA of the CDR3 is TGCGCCAGCAGCCAAGCCATTCCTAGCGGGAGACCAGGTGAGCAGTTCTTC.

About this clone itself: The sample contains more than one DNA sequence encoding this CDR3. This rearrangement joins TRBV6-6 to TRBJ2-1, with D possibly being TRBD1 (6 bases). Germline V lookup: CDR1 MNHNY, CDR2 SVGAGI (reference sequence). This CDR3 comprises 13 residues. Trimming took off 4 bases at V and 7 bases at J, with 11 bases between the two ends. CDR3 sequence reads: CASSSQGQNEQFF. CDR3 nucleotides: TGTGCCAGCAGTTCACAGGGCCAGAATGAGCAGTTCTTC.

The rearrangement links TRBV5-6 to TRBJ2-7; the D gene is possibly TRBD2 (5 bases). The V gene's germline CDR1 is SGHDT and CDR2 YYEEEE. V shed 2 bases and J shed 2 bases, with 14 bases lying between them. The length of the CDR3 is 15 residues. The chain's CDR3 is CASSFPLAAAYEQYF. CDR3 sequence (DNA): TGTGCCAGCAGCTTTCCCCTAGCTGCAGCCTACGAGCAGTACTTC. Filled out from reference TRBV5-6 and TRBJ2-7, the complete variable domain reads DAGVTQSPTHLIKTRGQQVTLRCSPKSGHDTVSWYQQALGQGPQFIFQYYEEEERQRGNFPDRFSGHQFPNYSSELNVNALLLGDSALYLCASSFPLAAAYEQYFGPGTRLTVT.

Only a few counts were recorded for this clone. This chain joins TRBV14 and TRBJ2-1; D is perhaps TRBD2 (5 bases). Germline V gene sequence: CDR1 SGHDN, CDR2 FVKESK. V was shortened by 3 bases and J by 1 base, with 16 bases between the two germline ends. This CDR3 has 17 amino acids. The CDR3 loop is CASSHHPAEGSYNEQFF. CDR3 sequence (DNA): TGTGCCAGCAGCCATCACCCGGCCGAGGGTTCCTACAATGAGCAGTTCTTC.

The V call is TRBV27, the J call TRBJ2-7, with TRBD1 matching 9 bases. The CDR3 is 13 amino acids. Germline assignment: CDR1 MNHEY and CDR2 SMNVEV (reference sequence). The V and J ends lost 5 bases and 5 bases, in that order; junction bases with no gene match: 4. The CDR3 coding sequence is TGTGCCAGCAGTCCGTGGACAGGGGACGAGCAGTACTTC. Protein product: CASSPWTGDEQYF.

V is TRBV12-5 and J is TRBJ2-3; D is ambiguous. The length of the CDR3 is 12 residues. Trimming removed 5 bases at V and 2 bases at J, with 5 bases between. Germline assignment: CDR1 LGHNT and CDR2 FRNRAP. This CDR3 is CASGPITDTQYF. DNA for the CDR3: TGTGCTAGTGGTCCCATCACAGATACGCAGTATTTT.

This clone was detected only once. This rearrangement joins TRBV7-3 to TRBJ2-1; no clear D. From germline, CDR1 is SGHTA and CDR2 FQGTGA. Deletions cut 2 bases from V and 0 bases from J, with 8 bases between. The CDR3 consists of 15 residues. In DNA, the CDR3 is TGTGCCAGCAGCTTAGGGCTTATCTCCTACAATGAGCAGTTCTTC. Translating it yields CASSLGLISYNEQFF.

V usage is TRBV9 and J usage is TRBJ2-1, with 7 bases fitting TRBD1. V shed 2 bases and J 9 bases; nucleotides not matched to a gene: 5. CDR3 length equals 13 residues. Germline V gene lookup returns CDR1 SGDLS and CDR2 YYNGEE. CDR3 residues: CASSVGQDGEQFF. CDR3 in DNA: TGTGCCAGCAGCGTCGGACAGGATGGTGAGCAGTTCTTC.

A word on this clone: The same CDR3 arises from other DNA sequences in this sample as well. The rearrangement joins TRBV5-1 to TRBJ2-1, with D possibly TRBD2 on 5 matching bases. The germline V and J ends were trimmed by 0 bases and 0 bases, with 7 bases remaining between them. Germline V lookup: CDR1 SGHRS, CDR2 YFSETQ. There are 15 residues in the CDR3. DNA for the CDR3: TGCGCCAGCAGCTTGGTGGGGAGCTCCTACAATGAGCAGTTCTTC. This sequence encodes CASSLVGSSYNEQFF.

This chain links TRBV11-3 with TRBJ2-1, with 7 bases fitting TRBD2. This CDR3 region has 15 residues. With V trimmed by 1 base and J by 9 bases, 9 bases remained unmatched. Germline CDR1 reads SGHNT; CDR2 reads YENEEA. The CDR3 protein is CASSLGLAVIGEQFF. In DNA, the CDR3 is TGTGCCAGCAGCTTAGGGCTAGCGGTAATTGGTGAGCAGTTCTTC.

The rearrangement joins TRBV5-1 to TRBJ2-5; TRBD2 aligns across 7 bases. Germline loops: CDR1 SGHRS, CDR2 YFSETQ. Trimming at V came to 0 bases and at J to 5 bases, leaving 10 bases not matched to a gene. The CDR3 runs to 16 residues. The CDR3 DNA reads as TGCGCCAGCAGCTTGGATCCGGGAGGAATTGAGGAGACCCAGTACTTC. Encoded protein: CASSLDPGGIEETQYF.

This chain uses TRBV5-4 with TRBJ1-6; D remains ambiguous. The CDR3 is made up of 15 amino acids. Germline CDR1 and CDR2: SGHNT and YYREEE (reference sequence). V lost 0 bases, J lost 0 bases, and 4 bases lay in between. The CDR3 nucleotides read TGTGCCAGCAGCTTGGGCAGCTCCTATAATTCACCCCTCCACTTT. This translates into CASSLGSSYNSPLHF.

CDR3 in DNA: TGCGCCAGCAGCCTCGGGACGGACAGGGGTCGGGAGCAGTACTTC. As protein: CASSLGTDRGREQYF. The V gene is TRBV5-1, the J gene TRBJ2-7; TRBD1 agrees at 9 bases. The J segment lost 7 bases and the V segment lost 4 bases, leaving 12 bases of the junction unmatched. The CDR3 runs 15 residues. Germline assignment: CDR1 SGHRS and CDR2 YFSETQ.

This rearrangement joins TRBV6-5 to TRBJ2-7; D may be TRBD1 (6 bases). Germline V CDR1 and CDR2: MNHEY, SVGAGI. V was pared by 7 bases and J by 3 bases, with 19 bases between. The CDR3 is 15 residues long. CDR3 nucleotide sequence: TGTGCCAGCACCCCTTCAGGGGCTATTGGCTACGAGCAGTACTTC. Translation: CASTPSGAIGYEQYF.

In this sample, this clone turned up a few times. The J gene is TRBJ1-1, the V gene TRBV5-4; D might be TRBD1 (5 bases). This CDR3 has 13 amino acids. Germline CDR1 reads SGHNT; CDR2 reads YYREEE (reference sequence). Trimming cost V 2 bases and J 5 bases, with 10 bases left between them. CDR3 region: CASSLAGTTEAFF. The CDR3 region has the DNA TGTGCCAGCAGCTTAGCAGGGACTACTGAAGCTTTCTTT.

This clone was observed once. J is TRBJ1-5 and V is TRBV28; unclear D gene. The CDR3 is 12 residues long. In germline, CDR1 is MDHEN, CDR2 SYDVKM. V was shortened by 4 bases and J by 9 bases, with 10 bases between the two germline ends. The CDR3: CASSSSLSPQHF. CDR3 in DNA: TGTGCCAGCAGTTCCTCCTTGTCGCCCCAGCATTTT.

The chain combines TRBV7-9 with TRBJ2-7; 7 nucleotides align to TRBD2. The CDR3 loop spans 19 amino acids. V lost 7 bases and J lost 5; bases outside the gene matches: 26. Germline V CDR1 and CDR2: SEHNR, FQNEAQ (reference sequence). CDR3: CASITNRDQVGGGFDEQYF. In nucleotides, the CDR3 is TGTGCCAGCATCACCAACCGGGACCAGGTTGGGGGGGGTTTTGACGAGCAGTACTTC.

The chain is built from TRBV2 and TRBJ1-1; TRBD1 matches at 8 bases. The V and J ends lost 3 bases and 11 bases, in that order; junction bases with no gene match: 5. CDR3 length equals 12 residues. Per the germline V gene, CDR1 is SNHLY and CDR2 is FYNNEI. The CDR3 nucleotides read TGTGCCAGCAGTGAGGACAGGGCAGGGGCTTTCTTT. Its translation: CASSEDRAGAFF.

The chain has TRBV5-1 and TRBJ1-1, with 7 bases that match TRBD1. There are 15 residues in the CDR3. V lost 2 bases to trimming and J lost 3 bases; unmatched junction nucleotides: 7. Germline CDR1 is SGHRS and CDR2 is YFSETQ. The CDR3 reads CASSFKDRSYTEAFF. The DNA of the CDR3 is TGCGCCAGCAGCTTTAAGGACAGGAGCTACACTGAAGCTTTCTTT.

V gene TRBV2 combines with J gene TRBJ2-1; no definite D call. The V gene's germline CDR1 is SNHLY and CDR2 FYNNEI. Trimming stripped 1 base from V and 0 bases from J, with 16 bases between. The CDR3 spans 18 residues. DNA of the CDR3: TGTGCCAGCAGTGAAGGCCTTACGGGTTTACGCTCCTACAATGAGCAGTTCTTC. It is translated as CASSEGLTGLRSYNEQFF.

The chain combines TRBV6-4 with TRBJ1-2, with 9 nucleotides matching TRBD1. This CDR3 is 14 amino acids long. The J segment lost 1 base and the V segment lost 7 bases, leaving 4 bases of the junction unmatched. CDR1 and CDR2 (germline): MRHNA, SNTAGT. The CDR3 DNA follows: TGTGCCAGCACCAGGACAGGGGATAACTATGGCTACACCTTC. It encodes CASTRTGDNYGYTF.

This clone was recorded a few times. J is TRBJ2-1 and V is TRBV4-1, with TRBD1 matching over 7 bases. The germline gives CDR1 MGHRA, CDR2 YSYEKL. This CDR3 region has 11 residues. Losses at the gene ends were 6 bases for V and 10 bases for J; bases not matched to a gene: 3. In DNA form, the CDR3 reads TGCGCCAGCAGGCAGGGACAGGAGCAGTTCTTC. It encodes CASRQGQEQFF.

The chain couples TRBV29-1 to TRBJ1-4, with 8 positions matching TRBD1. The CDR3 contains 14 residues. The V gene end was trimmed by 5 bases and the J gene end by 2 bases; junction bases not matched to a gene: 4. Germline V lookup: CDR1 SQVTM, CDR2 ANQGSEA. CDR3 region: CSVQGAGTNEKLFF. The CDR3 DNA follows: TGCAGCGTTCAGGGGGCTGGGACTAATGAAAAACTGTTTTTT.

This rearrangement joins TRBV19 to TRBJ1-1; D gene ambiguous. The CDR3 has 16 residues. From germline, CDR1 is LNHDA and CDR2 SQIVND (reference sequence). Trimming stripped 0 bases from V and 0 bases from J, with 11 bases between. DNA of the CDR3: TGTGCCAGTAGTATAGATCGCGGCAGTCTGAACACTGAAGCTTTCTTT. Translation: CASSIDRGSLNTEAFF. Filled out from reference TRBV19 and TRBJ1-1, the complete variable domain reads DGGITQSPKYLFRKEGQNVTLSCEQNLNHDAMYWYRQDPGQGLRLIYYSQIVNDFQKGDIAEGYSVSREKKESFPLTVTSAQKNPTAFYLCASSIDRGSLNTEAFFGQGTRLTVV.

The CDR3 DNA is TGTGCCAGCAGTGAAGCAGATGGATCCTGGGGCCTCCTCAGGGGAGCTTTCTTT. This translates into CASSEADGSWGLLRGAFF. This chain joins TRBV2 and TRBJ1-1, with D perhaps matching TRBD1 (6 bases). CDR1 SNHLY and CDR2 FYNNEI come from the germline V gene. The CDR3 loop spans 18 amino acids. V lost 0 bases and J lost 10, with 27 bases in between.